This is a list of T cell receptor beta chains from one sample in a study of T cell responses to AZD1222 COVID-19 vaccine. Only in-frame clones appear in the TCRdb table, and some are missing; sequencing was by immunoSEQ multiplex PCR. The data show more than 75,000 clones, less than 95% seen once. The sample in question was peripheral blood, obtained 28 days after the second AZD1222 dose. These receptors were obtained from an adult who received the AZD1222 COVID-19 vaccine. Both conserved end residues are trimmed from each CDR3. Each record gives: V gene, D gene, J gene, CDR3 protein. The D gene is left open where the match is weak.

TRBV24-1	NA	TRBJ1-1	ATSGDRGMNTEAF
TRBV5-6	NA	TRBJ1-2	ASSEDGNYGYT
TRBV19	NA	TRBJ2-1	ASSQTGTKDEQF
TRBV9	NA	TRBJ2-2	ASSVGGGTGELF
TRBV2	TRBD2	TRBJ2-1	ASSVGGSYNEQF
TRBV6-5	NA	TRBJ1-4	ASSPRPVENEKLF
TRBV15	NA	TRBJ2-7	ATSRDSDSSYEQY
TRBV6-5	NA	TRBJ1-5	ASTGQNSNQPQH
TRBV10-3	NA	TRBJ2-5	AISGGGPKGETQY
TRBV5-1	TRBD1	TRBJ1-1	ASSENRGLNTEAF
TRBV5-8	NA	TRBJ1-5	ASSSRTALGQPQH
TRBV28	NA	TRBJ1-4	ASSVINEKLF
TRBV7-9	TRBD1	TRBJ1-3	ASSPGQAASGNTIY
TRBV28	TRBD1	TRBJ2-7	ASSSGTGLGEQY
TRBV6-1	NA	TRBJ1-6	ASSESLGNSPLH
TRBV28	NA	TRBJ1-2	ASSLSGRGNYGYT
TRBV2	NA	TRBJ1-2	ASLSRGTYGYT
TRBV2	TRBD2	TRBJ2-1	ASSEEAGGQYNEQF
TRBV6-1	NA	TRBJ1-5	ASSEAPRGYNQPQH
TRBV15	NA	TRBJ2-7	ATSLSGSYEQY
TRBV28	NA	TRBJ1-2	ASSLAYGYT
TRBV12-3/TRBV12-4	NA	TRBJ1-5	ASSLNMGQPQH
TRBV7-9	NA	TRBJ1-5	ASSLAGGSSNQPQH
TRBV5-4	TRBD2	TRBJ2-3	AARRGGSPDTQY
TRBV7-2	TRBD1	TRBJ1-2	ASSSGTGNYGYT
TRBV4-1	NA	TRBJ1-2	ASSQVRGYGYT
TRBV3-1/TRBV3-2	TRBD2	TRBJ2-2	ASSQTHGPRGVFTGELF
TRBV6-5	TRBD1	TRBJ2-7	ATLDRGSSYEQY
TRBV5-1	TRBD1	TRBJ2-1	ASRDPGQGGEEQF
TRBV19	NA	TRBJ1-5	ASTAMRGNQPQH
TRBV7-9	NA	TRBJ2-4	ASSFPGGRAKNIQY
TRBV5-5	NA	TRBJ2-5	ASSFQGGETQY
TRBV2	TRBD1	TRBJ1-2	ASRGDREGYGYT
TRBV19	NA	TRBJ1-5	ASSIIVGGNQPQH
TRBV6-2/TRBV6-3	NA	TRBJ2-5	ASSETRGETQY
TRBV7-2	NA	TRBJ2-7	ATRGAGGGNEQY
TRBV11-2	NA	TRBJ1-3	ASSLSSGNTIY
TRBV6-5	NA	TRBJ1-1	ASSYSPTTVNTEAF
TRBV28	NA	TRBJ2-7	ASRAPSGTVTYEQY
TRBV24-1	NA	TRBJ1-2	ATSPQGSGGYT
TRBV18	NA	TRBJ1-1	ASSRTYVESEAF
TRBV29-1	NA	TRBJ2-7	SGTLDINPYEQY
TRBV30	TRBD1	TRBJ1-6	AWRELGQGAGSPLH
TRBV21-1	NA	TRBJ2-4	ASSKAGPDAKNIQY
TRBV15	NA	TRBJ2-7	ATTGGPTGGPY
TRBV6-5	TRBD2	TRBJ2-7	ASGRALAEQY
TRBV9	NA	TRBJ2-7	ASSVATGYEQY
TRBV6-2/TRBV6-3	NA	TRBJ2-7	ASSFRVPFEQLEQY
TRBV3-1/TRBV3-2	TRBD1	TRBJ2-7	ASSPGRGHEQY
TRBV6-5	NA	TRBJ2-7	ASSSQGGYYEQY
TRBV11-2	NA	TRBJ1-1	ASSLERGTEAF